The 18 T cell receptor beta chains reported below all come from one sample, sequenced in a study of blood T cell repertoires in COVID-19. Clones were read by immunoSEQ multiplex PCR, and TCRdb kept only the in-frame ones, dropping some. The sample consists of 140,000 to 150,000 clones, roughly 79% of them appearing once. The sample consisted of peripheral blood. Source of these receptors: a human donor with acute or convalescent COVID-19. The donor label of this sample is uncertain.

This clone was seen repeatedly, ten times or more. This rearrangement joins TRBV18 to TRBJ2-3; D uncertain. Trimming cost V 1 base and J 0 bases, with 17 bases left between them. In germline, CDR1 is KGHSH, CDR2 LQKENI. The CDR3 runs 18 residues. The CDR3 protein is CASSPRVAAASSTDTQYF. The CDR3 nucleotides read TGTGCCAGCTCACCACGTGTCGCGGCAGCGAGTAGCACAGATACGCAGTATTTT.

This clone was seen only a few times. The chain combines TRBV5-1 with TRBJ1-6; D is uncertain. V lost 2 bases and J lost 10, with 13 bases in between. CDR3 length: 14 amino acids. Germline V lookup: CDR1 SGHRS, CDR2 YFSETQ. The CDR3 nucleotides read TGCGCCAGCAGCTTCGAAGGGAGGGAATCACCCCTCCACTTT. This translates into CASSFEGRESPLHF.

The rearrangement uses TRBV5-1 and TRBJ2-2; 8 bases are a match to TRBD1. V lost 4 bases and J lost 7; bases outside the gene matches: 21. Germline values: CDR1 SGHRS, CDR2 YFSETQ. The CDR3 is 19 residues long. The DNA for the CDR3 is TGCGCCAGCAGCCAGATAGCGACAGGGGTCCGGGGAAGTGTCGGGGAGCTGTTTTTT. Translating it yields CASSQIATGVRGSVGELFF.

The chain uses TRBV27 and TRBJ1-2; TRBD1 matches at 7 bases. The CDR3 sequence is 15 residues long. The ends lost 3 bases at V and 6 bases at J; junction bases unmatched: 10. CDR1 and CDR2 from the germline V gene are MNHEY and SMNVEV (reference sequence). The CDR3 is CASSFRDRAGHGYTF. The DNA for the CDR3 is TGTGCCAGCAGTTTCCGCGACAGGGCTGGGCATGGCTACACCTTC.

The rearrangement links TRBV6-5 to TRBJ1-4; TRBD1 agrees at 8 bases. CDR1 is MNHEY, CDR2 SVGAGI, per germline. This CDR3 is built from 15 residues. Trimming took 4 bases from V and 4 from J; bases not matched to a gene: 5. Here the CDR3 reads CASSSIRGHNEKLFF. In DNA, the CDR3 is TGTGCCAGCAGTTCCATCAGGGGGCATAATGAAAAACTGTTTTTT.

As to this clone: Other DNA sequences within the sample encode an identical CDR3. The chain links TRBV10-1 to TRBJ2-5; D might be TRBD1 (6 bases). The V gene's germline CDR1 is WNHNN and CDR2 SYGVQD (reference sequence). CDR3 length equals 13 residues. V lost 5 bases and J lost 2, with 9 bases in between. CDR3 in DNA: TGCGCCAGCAGTCGGACAGTTCAAGAGACCCAGTACTTC. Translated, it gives CASSRTVQETQYF.

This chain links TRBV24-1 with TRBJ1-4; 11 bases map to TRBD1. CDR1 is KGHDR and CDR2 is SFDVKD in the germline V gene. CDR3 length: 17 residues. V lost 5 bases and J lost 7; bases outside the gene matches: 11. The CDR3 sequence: CATSAPGGGQGVEKLFF. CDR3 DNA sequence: TGTGCCACCAGTGCCCCCGGAGGGGGACAGGGGGTTGAAAAACTGTTTTTT.

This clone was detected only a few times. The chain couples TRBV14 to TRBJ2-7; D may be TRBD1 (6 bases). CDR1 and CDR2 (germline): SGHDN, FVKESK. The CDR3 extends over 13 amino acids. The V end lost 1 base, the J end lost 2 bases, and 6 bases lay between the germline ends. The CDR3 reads CASSQGTAYEQYV. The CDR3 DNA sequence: TGTGCCAGCAGCCAAGGGACAGCCTACGAGCAGTACGTC.

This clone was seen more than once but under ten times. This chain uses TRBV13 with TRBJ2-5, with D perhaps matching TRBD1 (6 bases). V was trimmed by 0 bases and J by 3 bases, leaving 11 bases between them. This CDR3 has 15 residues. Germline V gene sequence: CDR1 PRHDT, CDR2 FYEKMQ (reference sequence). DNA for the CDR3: TGTGCCAGCAGCTTAGGGCTGGGGGCGAAAGAGACCCAGTACTTC. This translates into CASSLGLGAKETQYF.

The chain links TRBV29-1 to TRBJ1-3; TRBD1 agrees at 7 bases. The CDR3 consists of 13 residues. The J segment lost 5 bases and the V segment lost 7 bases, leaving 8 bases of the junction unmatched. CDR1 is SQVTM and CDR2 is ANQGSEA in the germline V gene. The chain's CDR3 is CSARQGLRNTIYF. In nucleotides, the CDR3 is TGCAGCGCCCGACAGGGTTTGAGAAACACCATATATTTT.

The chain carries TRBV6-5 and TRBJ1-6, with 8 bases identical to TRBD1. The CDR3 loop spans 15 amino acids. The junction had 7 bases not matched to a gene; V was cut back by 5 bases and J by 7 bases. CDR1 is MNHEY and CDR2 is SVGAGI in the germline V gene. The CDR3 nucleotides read TGTGCCAGCAGTACCTCAGGGGGCCGCAATTCACCCCTCCACTTT. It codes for CASSTSGGRNSPLHF.

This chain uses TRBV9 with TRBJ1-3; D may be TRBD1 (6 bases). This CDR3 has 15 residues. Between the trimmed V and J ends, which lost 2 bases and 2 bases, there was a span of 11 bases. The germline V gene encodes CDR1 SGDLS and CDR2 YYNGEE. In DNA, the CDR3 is TGTGCCAGCAGCGTTAGGACAGATCCTGGAAACACCATATATTTT. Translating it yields CASSVRTDPGNTIYF.

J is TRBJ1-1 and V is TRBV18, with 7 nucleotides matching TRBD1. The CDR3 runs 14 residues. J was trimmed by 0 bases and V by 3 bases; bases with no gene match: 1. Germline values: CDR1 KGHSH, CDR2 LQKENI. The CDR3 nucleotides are TGTGCCAGCTCACCGACAGGGTTGAACACTGAAGCTTTCTTT. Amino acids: CASSPTGLNTEAFF.

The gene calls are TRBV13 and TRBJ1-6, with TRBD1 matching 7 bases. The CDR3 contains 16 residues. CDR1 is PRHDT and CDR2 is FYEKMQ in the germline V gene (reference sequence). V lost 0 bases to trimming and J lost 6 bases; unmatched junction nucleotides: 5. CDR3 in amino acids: CASSLGRTGFNSPLHF. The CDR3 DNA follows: TGTGCCAGCAGCTTAGGCCGGACAGGTTTTAATTCACCCCTCCACTTT.

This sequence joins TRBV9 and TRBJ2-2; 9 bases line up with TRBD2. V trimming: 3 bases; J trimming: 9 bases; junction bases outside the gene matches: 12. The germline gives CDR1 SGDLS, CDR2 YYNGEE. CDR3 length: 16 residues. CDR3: CASSGLGTSPSRELFF. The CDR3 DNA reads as TGTGCCAGCAGCGGGCTAGGGACTAGCCCTTCCCGGGAGCTGTTTTTT.

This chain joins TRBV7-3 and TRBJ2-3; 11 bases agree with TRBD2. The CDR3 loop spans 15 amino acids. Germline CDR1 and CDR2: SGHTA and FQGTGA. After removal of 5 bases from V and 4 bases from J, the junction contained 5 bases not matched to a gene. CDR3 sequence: CASSRSGGAADTQYF. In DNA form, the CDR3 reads TGTGCCAGCAGCCGTAGCGGGGGGGCCGCAGATACGCAGTATTTT. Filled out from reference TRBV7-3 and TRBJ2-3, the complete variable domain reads GAGVSQTPSNKVTEKGKYVELRCDPISGHTALYWYRQSLGQGPEFLIYFQGTGAADDSGLPNDRFFAVRPEGSVSTLKIQRTERGDSAVYLCASSRSGGAADTQYFGPGTRLTVL.

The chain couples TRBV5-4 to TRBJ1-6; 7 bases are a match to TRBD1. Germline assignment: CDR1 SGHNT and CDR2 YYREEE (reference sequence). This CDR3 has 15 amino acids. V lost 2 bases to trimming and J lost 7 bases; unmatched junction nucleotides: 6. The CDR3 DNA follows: TGTGCCAGCAGCTTCGACAGGGCTCGCAATTCACCCCTCCACTTT. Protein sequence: CASSFDRARNSPLHF. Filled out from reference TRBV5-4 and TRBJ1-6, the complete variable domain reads ETGVTQSPTHLIKTRGQQVTLRCSSQSGHNTVSWYQQALGQGPQFIFQYYREEENGRGNFPPRFSGLQFPNYSSELNVNALELDDSALYLCASSFDRARNSPLHFGNGTRLTVT.

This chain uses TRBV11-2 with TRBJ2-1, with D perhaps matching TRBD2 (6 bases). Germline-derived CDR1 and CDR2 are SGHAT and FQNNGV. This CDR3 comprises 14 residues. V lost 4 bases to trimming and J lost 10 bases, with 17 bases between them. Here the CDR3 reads CASSSAFEAGEQFF. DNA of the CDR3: TGTGCCAGCAGCTCCGCCTTTGAGGCGGGGGAGCAGTTCTTC.